The next 12 T cell receptor beta chains were all read from a single sample in a study of T cells in Graves' hyperthyroidism and ophthalmopathy. The TCR beta CDR3 regions underwent amplification using RNA transcripts as the source. Using the HTBI primer set, a first-round RT-PCR was run on the TCR CDR3. TCRdb reanalysed the multiplex PCR reads using MiXCR and keeps one entry per CDR3 protein. This sample has around 700,000 distinct CDR3 sequences; under 20% occur once, and the top ten carry 16%. Material: blood. These receptors all come from a woman aged 50 to 60 with Graves' hyperthyroidism that later progressed to Graves' ophthalmopathy.

This clonotype was detected only a few times. The gene calls are TRBV20-1 and TRBJ2-7; the D gene is possibly TRBD1 (6 bases). Trimming pared 6 bases from V and 2 bases from J, leaving 17 bases between. The CDR3 length is 14 residues. The germline CDR1 and CDR2 sequences are DFQATT and SNEGSKA (reference sequence). The CDR3 DNA is TGCAGTGCGGACCAGGGGTCCGCCACCTACGAGCAGTACTTC. Its protein is CSADQGSATYEQYF.

This clonotype has a count of ten or more. V and J are TRBV12-3 or TRBV12-4 and TRBJ1-1, with D tentatively TRBD1 (6 bases). Between the trimmed V and J ends, which lost 3 bases and 4 bases, there was a span of 12 bases. CDR3 length equals 14 residues. CDR3 protein: CASSFAGAVTEAFF. The CDR3, as DNA: TGTGCCAGCAGTTTCGCAGGGGCCGTCACTGAAGCTTTCTTT.

This chain connects TRBV29-1 to TRBJ2-1; TRBD2 aligns across 7 bases. Trimming took 1 base from V and 7 from J; bases not matched to a gene: 13. The V gene's germline CDR1 is SQVTM and CDR2 ANQGSEA. CDR3 length: 16 residues. CDR3 DNA sequence: TGCAGCGTTGAAGCTTCGGGGGGTAGGTTTATTAATGAGCAGTTCTTC. This encodes CSVEASGGRFINEQFF.

There are a few counts of this clonotype. The CDR3 region has the DNA TGTGCCAGCACCCCAGCGGGGGGGGGCAAAAACATTCAGTACTTC. This gives the protein CASTPAGGGKNIQYF. The chain is built from TRBV6-1 and TRBJ2-4; 10 positions agree with TRBD2. Germline V gene sequence: CDR1 MNHNS, CDR2 SASEGT. The junction had 6 bases not matched to a gene; V was cut back by 7 bases and J by 3 bases. CDR3 size: 15 residues.

This clonotype has just a few counts. The chain couples TRBV10-3 to TRBJ2-3; 9 nucleotides align to TRBD2. In germline, CDR1 is ENHRY, CDR2 SYGVKD. Unmatched junction bases numbered 14, after V lost 10 bases and J lost 6 bases. This CDR3 has 15 amino acids. CDR3 DNA sequence: TGTGCCACCATGGATGCGGGGGGGCTTGCGGATACGCAGTATTTT. Its protein product is CATMDAGGLADTQYF.

This sequence joins TRBV10-1 and TRBJ1-2; D possibly corresponds to TRBD1 (6 bases). Germline-derived CDR1 and CDR2 are WNHNN and SYGVQD (reference sequence). V shed 5 bases and J shed 5 bases, with 15 bases lying between them. The length of the CDR3 is 14 residues. The chain's CDR3 is CASSPTGLPYGYTF. As DNA, the CDR3 is TGCGCCAGCAGTCCGACAGGTCTACCATATGGCTACACCTTC.

This clonotype was seen many times. This sequence joins TRBV11-1 and TRBJ2-6, with unresolved D. The CDR3 spans 16 residues. V lost 4 bases and J 0 bases, leaving 10 bases between the germline ends. Germline V gene data show CDR1 as SGHAT and CDR2 as FQDESV (reference sequence). CDR3 bases: TGTGCCAGCAGCTCTTCCCTCTACTCTGGGGCCAACGTCCTGACTTTC. Protein: CASSSSLYSGANVLTF.

This chain joins TRBV19 and TRBJ2-1; D remains unclear. V lost 10 bases and J lost 1, with 14 bases in between. This CDR3 is built from 14 residues. Germline V lookup: CDR1 LNHDA, CDR2 SQIVND (reference sequence). The CDR3 nucleotides are TGTGCCACAGAGCAGGCGAGATCCTACAATGAGCAGTTCTTC. It encodes CATEQARSYNEQFF.

This clonotype has just a few counts. As DNA, the CDR3 is TGTGCCAGCAGCTTGGAGGTGGGAGGGGGCACCAATGAAAAACTGTTTTTT. Its translation is CASSLEVGGGTNEKLFF. V is TRBV5-4 and J is TRBJ1-4; TRBD1 matches 7 bases. The CDR3 is 17 residues long. J was trimmed by 5 bases and V by 0 bases; bases with no gene match: 10. CDR1 and CDR2 (germline): SGHNT, YYREEE (reference sequence).

This clonotype showed up many times. The CDR3 sequence is CASSTYGTDEQYF. The CDR3 nucleotides are TGTGCCAGCAGTACCTATGGGACAGACGAGCAGTACTTC. The chain joins TRBV6-1 to TRBJ2-7, with 7 bases fitting TRBD1. The CDR3 is 13 amino acids. V was clipped by 5 bases and J by 5 bases; unmatched bases: 6. Per the germline V gene, CDR1 is MNHNS and CDR2 is SASEGT.

This clonotype turned up a few times. The rearrangement links TRBV5-8 to TRBJ2-2; D gene ambiguous. V was pared by 0 bases and J by 1 base, with 10 bases between. The CDR3 is 16 residues long. CDR1 SGHTS and CDR2 YDEGEE come from the germline V gene. The CDR3 DNA is TGTGCCAGCAGCTTGGCCCGGACGGTGAACACCGGGGAGCTGTTTTTT. Translated: CASSLARTVNTGELFF. Based on the CDR3 plus reference TRBV5-8 and TRBJ2-2, the full variable domain is EAGVTQSPTHLIKTRGQQATLRCSPISGHTSVYWYQQALGLGLQFLLWYDEGEERNRGNFPPRFSGRQFPNYSSELNVNALELEDSALYLCASSLARTVNTGELFFGEGSRLTVL.

This sequence joins TRBV12-3 or TRBV12-4 and TRBJ2-3, with D hard to call. The CDR3 spans 11 residues. Trimming pared 5 bases from V and 11 bases from J, leaving 11 bases between. The CDR3: CASSPLTGQYF. The DNA of the CDR3 is TGTGCCAGCAGTCCGCTGACTGGGCAGTATTTT.